This TCR beta chain was profiled in a study of shared T cell receptors in the human thymus (dated by TCRdb to about 2021). As for the study more broadly: The study examined how the human thymus generates shared, self-reactive T-cell receptor alpha chains.

Note on this clone: Its antigen remains unidentified. Base qualities are not provided; no much larger clone lies one nucleotide away.

Libraries were prepared through the immunoSEQ multiplex PCR assay. TCRdb took this table from immuneACCESS and kept in-frame rearrangements with V and J called. Such tables lack part of the clones; where checked against another copy, unresolved V genes explain under half of the gap, and the rest is unexplained. Present in this sample are hundreds of thousands of clones, 85% to 90% of which were seen just once. The ten most abundant clones make up about 0.01% of the sample. This sample was also put to use in a study of human thymus T cells. As the second publication notes: Donors were immunologically healthy infants undergoing open corrective cardiac surgery for congenital heart defects in Finland. Thymus tissue was collected as surgical resects that were removed during corrective cardiac surgery. Both the thymic and the peripheral blood repertoires appeared to show biased V and J gene segment usage. Highly overlapping thymic TCR repertoires among unrelated individuals were reported in the related research. The study used under ten infant thymus samples plus four related peripheral blood samples to characterize TCR alpha and beta repertoires. Donor ages ranging from about 7 to 250 days were recorded, and five to seven male and a couple of female infants were included in the cohort. After being mechanically released from the tissue, thymocytes were kept at -70 degrees C in pellets of about 9-34 million cells. Genomic DNA was extracted from frozen cell pellets with a QIAsymphony instrument. TCRB and TCRAD loci were amplified from a standardized quantity of quality-controlled genomic DNA using the immunoSEQ multiplex PCR assay. The amplicons covered the V(D)J region and were long enough to include the CDR3 and to identify the V and J genes. The commercial immunoSEQ service was used to sequence amplicons on an Illumina platform. Primer bias and sequencing errors were corrected as previously described, and TCRAD and TCRB were defined on the basis of the IMGT database. immunoSEQ Analyzer 3.0 and VDJTools were used for repertoire analysis, which covered basic statistics, V/J segment usage, diversity estimates, rarefaction and pairwise overlap. Chao1, ChaoE, Efron-Thisted, Shannon and inverse Simpson indices were used to estimate diversity, which was also estimated on datasets down-sampled to the smallest sample. Repertoire overlap was determined by strict matching of CDR3 nucleotide sequence, V gene and J gene, and Jaccard-based multidimensional scaling clustering was applied. On average, thymus samples gave roughly 740,000 unique TCRB clonotypes, whereas blood samples gave 80,000 to 85,000.

Sequenced: thymocytes. The TCR comes from a boy in the first two years of life with a congenital heart defect. Donor details come from another sample of the same person, matched by shared clones.

CDR3 sequence: CASSERSRDREETQYF. The bases read TGTGCCAGCAGTGAACGGAGCCGGGACAGGGAAGAGACCCAGTACTTC. The V gene is TRBV6-1 and the J gene is TRBJ2-5; 9 nucleotides in the junction match TRBD1. V ends up 2 bases short and J 3 bases short, with an unmatched junction base count of 7. In the germline V gene, CDR1 corresponds to MNHNS and CDR2 to SASEGT. The CDR3 has 16 amino acids, counting the end cysteine and phenylalanine. Of all the DNA, just the CDR3 is kept, 48 bases in frame from base 1.